Listed below are T cell receptor beta chains from one sample, sequenced in a study of blood T cell repertoires in COVID-19. The data were produced by immunoSEQ multiplex PCR, yet TCRdb's version contains in-frame clones alone and is incomplete. In the table there are roughly 34,000 clones, roughly 85% of which are singletons. The specimen sequenced was peripheral blood. These receptors all come from a man at least 80 years old with active COVID-19. The CDR3 runs from the conserved cysteine through the conserved F or W. D genes are given only for firm matches. The listing skips clone size in some rows; elsewhere it reads once, few, many or a size class.

CDR3aa	CDR3nt	v_gene	d_gene	abundance	j_gene
CASPPYAAGGQKNNEQFF	TGTGCCAGCCCTCCCTACGCAGCGGGGGGGCAGAAAAACAATGAGCAGTTCTTC	TRBV19	TRBD2	once	TRBJ2-1
CASTPRGHRRNTEAFF	TGTGCCAGTACTCCCAGGGGGCACCGCCGGAACACTGAAGCTTTCTTT	TRBV19	TRBD1	.	TRBJ1-1
CASSGGGPAVEQYF	TGTGCCAGCAGCGGGGGGGGTCCCGCGGTGGAGCAGTACTTC	TRBV6-6	TRBD2	.	TRBJ2-7
CASSPMDIISYEQYF	TGTGCCAGCTCACCCATGGACATTATCTCCTACGAGCAGTACTTC	TRBV18	.	.	TRBJ2-7
CASSRQGARETQYF	TGTGCCAGTAGTAGACAGGGGGCAAGAGAGACCCAGTACTTC	TRBV19	TRBD1	.	TRBJ2-5
CASSAEPFLAGATNEQFF	TGTGCCAGCAGCGCGGAGCCGTTCCTAGCGGGGGCCACGAATGAGCAGTTCTTC	TRBV7-7	TRBD2	.	TRBJ2-1
CSASRGAGETQYF	TGCAGTGCTAGTCGGGGGGCCGGTGAGACCCAGTACTTC	TRBV20-1	.	.	TRBJ2-5
CASSLAPEGSGQYF	TGTGCCAGCAGCTTAGCTCCGGAAGGCTCAGGGCAGTACTTC	TRBV7-2	.	.	TRBJ2-7
CASSPVLTMNTEAFF	TGCGCCAGCAGCCCTGTACTCACCATGAACACTGAAGCTTTCTTT	TRBV5-1	.	.	TRBJ1-1
CASGLVLFPNRAGGYTF	TGTGCTAGTGGTTTGGTACTGTTCCCAAACAGGGCTGGTGGCTACACCTTC	TRBV12-5	.	.	TRBJ1-2
CASSPRDRGTPSYEQYF	TGTGCCAGTAGTCCAAGGGACAGGGGGACCCCCTCCTACGAGCAGTACTTC	TRBV19	TRBD1	few	TRBJ2-7
CASSQNSNYEQYF	TGTGCCAGCAGCCAAAACAGTAACTACGAGCAGTACTTC	TRBV12-3/TRBV12-4	.	.	TRBJ2-7
CASSAQGLNNQPQHF	TGTGCCAGTAGTGCCCAGGGGCTAAACAATCAGCCCCAGCATTTT	TRBV19	.	medium-sized	TRBJ1-5
CASSPGQGYGYTF	TGTGCCAGCAGCCCGGGACAGGGTTATGGCTACACCTTC	TRBV3-1/TRBV3-2	TRBD1	.	TRBJ1-2
CASSEIPSGKETQYF	TGTGCCAGCAGTGAAATCCCGTCGGGGAAAGAGACCCAGTACTTC	TRBV6-1	.	.	TRBJ2-5
CAWSIKRGGQETQYF	TGTGCCTGGAGTATTAAGCGGGGGGGACAAGAGACCCAGTACTTC	TRBV30	TRBD2	.	TRBJ2-5
CASSLDFSASYEQYF	TGTGCCAGCAGCTTAGATTTCAGTGCCTCCTACGAGCAGTACTTC	TRBV7-2	.	.	TRBJ2-7
CATSGGSYNEQFF	TGTGCCACTAGCGGGGGCTCCTACAATGAGCAGTTCTTC	TRBV6-5	TRBD2	.	TRBJ2-1
CASSSDGLTDTQYF	TGTGCCAGCAGTTCCGACGGACTCACAGATACGCAGTATTTT	TRBV5-4	.	.	TRBJ2-3
CASSPRAGFNQPQHF	TGTGCCAGCAGCCCCCGGGCAGGGTTCAATCAGCCCCAGCATTTT	TRBV9	.	.	TRBJ1-5
CASSSPGASYNEQFF	TGTGCCAGCAGCTCTCCAGGCGCGTCCTACAATGAGCAGTTCTTC	TRBV7-9	.	.	TRBJ2-1
CASSLFAPASGGAVETQYF	TGTGCCAGCAGTTTATTCGCCCCCGCGAGCGGGGGGGCTGTCGAGACCCAGTACTTC	TRBV27	TRBD2	.	TRBJ2-5
CASSQRGGDQPQHF	TGTGCCAGCAGCCAACGGGGGGGGGATCAGCCCCAGCATTTT	TRBV3-1/TRBV3-2	.	.	TRBJ1-5
CASSAGLAGYTGELFF	TGTGCCAGCAGCGCAGGACTAGCGGGCTACACCGGGGAGCTGTTTTTT	TRBV7-9	TRBD2	.	TRBJ2-2
CASSHRQGAGELFF	TGTGCCAGCAGCCACCGACAGGGGGCCGGGGAGCTGTTTTTT	TRBV7-9	TRBD1	.	TRBJ2-2
CASSGQVDGYTF	TGTGCCAGCAGTGGACAGGTAGACGGCTACACCTTC	TRBV2	.	.	TRBJ1-2
CASSPAKRGGGQETQYF	TGCGCCAGCAGCCCTGCGAAACGGGGGGGCGGCCAAGAGACCCAGTACTTC	TRBV5-1	TRBD2	.	TRBJ2-5
CASSPGTGDNEQFF	TGTGCCAGCTCACCCGGGACAGGGGATAATGAGCAGTTCTTC	TRBV18	TRBD1	.	TRBJ2-1
CASSLGQRKTEAFF	TGTGCCAGCTCACTGGGACAGCGGAAGACTGAAGCTTTCTTT	TRBV18	TRBD1	.	TRBJ1-1
CASSYSPGRAPDTQYF	TGTGCCAGCAGCTACTCGCCCGGCAGGGCCCCAGATACGCAGTATTTT	TRBV6-6	.	.	TRBJ2-3
CASSQDPSGNTIYF	TGTGCCAGCAGCCAAGATCCGAGCGGAAACACCATATATTTT	TRBV4-2	.	.	TRBJ1-3
CASSAAPDSSYEQYF	TGCGCCAGCAGCGCCGCTCCGGACAGCTCCTACGAGCAGTACTTC	TRBV5-1	.	.	TRBJ2-7
CASSSLRNSNDEQFF	TGCGCCAGCAGCTCTCTAAGAAATAGTAACGATGAGCAGTTCTTC	TRBV5-1	.	once	TRBJ2-1
CSANGGTGVSNQPQHF	TGCAGCGCGAATGGAGGGACAGGGGTCTCTAATCAGCCCCAGCATTTT	TRBV29-1	TRBD1	.	TRBJ1-5
CASSITGQGLYGYTF	TGTGCCAGTAGTATAACTGGACAGGGTCTCTATGGCTACACCTTC	TRBV19	TRBD1	few	TRBJ1-2
CASSEQRGNTEAFF	TGTGCCAGCAGTGAACAGAGAGGGAACACTGAAGCTTTCTTT	TRBV2	.	.	TRBJ1-1
CASSPRDRGPVSNSPLHF	TGTGCCAGCTCACCACGGGACAGGGGGCCGGTTTCGAATTCACCCCTCCACTTT	TRBV18	TRBD1	.	TRBJ1-6
CASSLPGSDEAFF	TGCGCCAGCAGCTTGCCAGGGTCCGATGAAGCTTTCTTT	TRBV5-1	.	.	TRBJ1-1
CASSQVSGAYEQYF	TGCGCCAGCAGCCAAGTGTCAGGGGCATACGAGCAGTACTTC	TRBV4-1	.	.	TRBJ2-7
CAISESTGLAVGVQFF	TGTGCCATCAGTGAGTCGACCGGGCTAGCGGTTGGGGTGCAGTTCTTC	TRBV10-3	TRBD2	.	TRBJ2-1
CASSATGGAGELFF	TGTGCCAGCAGCGCGACAGGGGGCGCCGGGGAGCTGTTTTTT	TRBV9	TRBD1	.	TRBJ2-2
CASSQSLAGAEQFF	TGTGCCAGCAGCCAATCACTAGCGGGGGCAGAGCAGTTCTTC	TRBV14	TRBD2	.	TRBJ2-1
CASSLERGGWETQYF	TGTGCCAGCAGTTTAGAGCGGGGGGGGTGGGAGACCCAGTACTTC	TRBV27	TRBD2	.	TRBJ2-5
CAWSNSQGGSYEQYF	TGTGCCTGGAGTAACTCACAGGGGGGCTCCTACGAGCAGTACTTC	TRBV30	TRBD1	.	TRBJ2-7
CASSFAGSVGQFF	TGTGCCAGCAGCTTCGCGGGCTCCGTCGGGCAGTTCTTC	TRBV5-4	.	.	TRBJ2-1
CASSEEFSGGAVPDTQYF	TGTGCCAGCAGTGAAGAATTTAGCGGGGGGGCCGTGCCAGATACGCAGTATTTT	TRBV2	TRBD2	.	TRBJ2-3
CASSPVEVSSYEQYF	TGTGCCAGCTCACCGGTAGAGGTAAGCTCCTACGAGCAGTACTTC	TRBV18	.	.	TRBJ2-7
CASNWAGRDTEAFF	TGTGCCAGCAATTGGGCGGGGCGAGACACTGAAGCTTTCTTT	TRBV7-2	.	.	TRBJ1-1
CASSLLGQGMRGDQPQHF	TGTGCCAGCAGCTTACTGGGACAGGGGATGAGAGGTGATCAGCCCCAGCATTTT	TRBV7-9	TRBD1	.	TRBJ1-5
CASSLSGQNYGYTF	TGTGCCAGCAGCCTTTCGGGACAGAACTATGGCTACACCTTC	TRBV28	TRBD1	.	TRBJ1-2
CASSTDRGRNEQFF	TGTGCCAGCAGCACAGATCGGGGTAGGAATGAGCAGTTCTTC	TRBV5-5	.	.	TRBJ2-1
CASSQISGEQFF	TGTGCCAGCAGCCAGATTAGCGGGGAGCAGTTCTTC	TRBV3-1/TRBV3-2	TRBD2	.	TRBJ2-1
CASSDTQRGVYTQYF	TGTGCCAGCAGTGACACCCAGCGGGGGGTTTATACGCAGTATTTT	TRBV2	TRBD2	.	TRBJ2-3
CASSYRRASGTDTQYF	TGTGCCAGCAGTTACCGGAGGGCTAGCGGGACAGATACGCAGTATTTT	TRBV6-5	TRBD2	once	TRBJ2-3
CASSSRGLNTGELFF	TGTGCCAGCAGTTCCAGGGGGCTGAACACCGGGGAGCTGTTTTTT	TRBV7-9	TRBD1	.	TRBJ2-2
CASSRLGTYNEQFF	TGTGCCAGCAGTCGCCTTGGCACATACAATGAGCAGTTCTTC	TRBV6-5	.	.	TRBJ2-1
CASSGEGGDTEAFF	TGTGCCAGCAGTGGGGAGGGAGGCGACACTGAAGCTTTCTTT	TRBV2	.	.	TRBJ1-1
CASSQDRTGFGYTF	TGTGCCAGCAGCCAAGATCGGACAGGGTTTGGCTACACCTTC	TRBV14	TRBD1	.	TRBJ1-2
CASTSTSGGSDTQYF	TGTGCCAGTACATCGACTAGCGGGGGATCAGATACGCAGTATTTT	TRBV19	TRBD2	.	TRBJ2-3
CASSYSSQGGVTRVFF	TGTGCCAGCAGTTACTCGAGTCAGGGCGGGGTGACCAGGGTGTTCTTC	TRBV6-2/TRBV6-3	.	.	TRBJ2-1